This TCR beta chain was profiled in a study of blood T cell repertoires in COVID-19. Background on the study: Collection of acute and convalescent COVID-19 samples took place in the United States, Italy and Spain.

The length of the CDR3 is 12 residues. In germline, CDR1 is GTSNPN, CDR2 SVGIG (reference sequence). The V end was cut by 3 bases, the J end by 2 bases, with 8 bases between. TCRdb keeps only in-frame clones here, not all; method: immunoSEQ multiplex PCR. The data show about 160,000 clones, approximately 86% seen once. The gene calls are TRBV30 and TRBJ2-7; D gene unclear. This TCR came from a man aged 70-80 years with acute or convalescent COVID-19. Sequenced input: peripheral blood. The CDR3 region has the DNA TGTGCCTGGAGAGGCAGGACCTACGAGCAGTACTTC. This encodes CAWRGRTYEQYF.